These 20 T cell receptor beta chains were all obtained from the same sample, sequenced in a study of cytomegalovirus exposure and HLA in healthy donors. Primers for the PCR totalled 60 Vbeta and 13 Jbeta. The table came from immunoSEQ multiplex PCR; TCRdb's copy has only in-frame clones and leaves some out. The sample includes about 160,000 clones, roughly 82% of them seen just once. Sequenced sample: PBMCs. The receptors originated from a woman in her forties or fifties in good health and CMV-seropositive.

The chain couples TRBV7-9 to TRBJ1-6; 9 bases are a match to TRBD1. Per germline, CDR1 SEHNR and CDR2 FQNEAQ (reference sequence). The J segment lost 5 bases and the V segment lost 3 bases, leaving 8 bases of the junction unmatched. This CDR3 contains 17 residues. The CDR3 region is CASSFSGTGLHNSPLHF. CDR3 bases: TGTGCCAGCAGCTTCTCCGGGACAGGGCTGCATAATTCACCCCTCCACTTT.

The chain joins TRBV10-1 to TRBJ2-2; maybe TRBD1 (5 bases). The V end was cut by 8 bases, the J end by 0 bases, with 7 bases between. The CDR3 is made up of 13 amino acids. Per the germline V gene, CDR1 is WNHNN and CDR2 is SYGVQD (reference sequence). CDR3 sequence reads: CASRQTNTGELFF. CDR3 sequence (DNA): TGCGCCAGCCGACAGACGAACACCGGGGAGCTGTTTTTT.

J is TRBJ2-3 and V is TRBV7-9; TRBD2 agrees at 9 bases. The CDR3 length is 15 residues. In germline, CDR1 is SEHNR, CDR2 FQNEAQ (reference sequence). V shed 3 bases and J 5 bases; nucleotides not matched to a gene: 6. CDR3 amino acids: CASSFSGGSKDTQYF. The CDR3 nucleotides read TGTGCCAGCAGCTTCAGCGGGGGGTCCAAAGATACGCAGTATTTT.

This clone has a handful of counts. The chain links TRBV4-2 to TRBJ2-2, with 9 nucleotides matching TRBD1. The CDR3 is 16 residues long. Trimming cost V 3 bases and J 1 base; bases outside gene matches: 3. CDR1 is LGHNA, CDR2 YNFKEQ, per germline. The CDR3 DNA follows: TGTGCCAGCAGCCACTTGGGACAGGGGAACACCGGGGAGCTGTTTTTT. It yields the protein CASSHLGQGNTGELFF.

The CDR3 sequence: CASSYAAGGITDTQYF. The CDR3 DNA reads TGTGCCAGCAGTTACGCGGCGGGGGGGATCACAGATACGCAGTATTTT. The gene calls are TRBV6-5 and TRBJ2-3; 9 bases fit TRBD2. Trimming removed 2 bases from V and 2 bases from J; junction bases left unmatched: 5. The CDR3 loop spans 16 amino acids. Germline values: CDR1 MNHEY, CDR2 SVGAGI.

This clone was counted only a few times. V and J are TRBV6-1 and TRBJ2-7; D is undetermined. The CDR3 spans 13 residues. From germline, CDR1 is MNHNS and CDR2 SASEGT. V lost 2 bases to trimming and J lost 2 bases, with 7 bases between them. The CDR3 is CASSEFITYEQYF. CDR3 coding DNA: TGTGCCAGCAGTGAATTTATAACCTACGAGCAGTACTTC.

In this sample, this clone turned up once. The genes are TRBV12-5 and TRBJ2-7, with 7 positions matching TRBD2. The CDR3 is made up of 14 amino acids. J lost 6 bases, V lost 2 bases, and 7 bases had no gene match. Germline V gene data show CDR1 as LGHNT and CDR2 as FRNRAP. CDR3 nucleotides: TGTGCTAGTGGTTTGCCGGGGGGATTCTCCGAGCAGTACTTC. It specifies CASGLPGGFSEQYF.

The chain has TRBV28 and TRBJ1-5; 12 bases are shared with TRBD1. V gave up 3 bases and J gave up 11 bases; unmatched junction bases: 5. The CDR3 is 14 amino acids. Germline V gene sequence: CDR1 MDHEN, CDR2 SYDVKM. CDR3 DNA sequence: TGTGCCAGCAGTTTGCAGGGACAGGGGGCAACCCAGCATTTT. Translating it yields CASSLQGQGATQHF.

V is TRBV27 and J is TRBJ2-1; TRBD2 aligns across 9 bases. The V gene end was trimmed by 5 bases and the J gene end by 4 bases; junction bases not matched to a gene: 3. There are 14 residues in the CDR3. CDR1 and CDR2 (germline): MNHEY, SMNVEV (reference sequence). The CDR3: CASSPSGIYNEQFF. Here the CDR3 DNA reads TGTGCCAGCAGTCCTAGCGGGATATACAATGAGCAGTTCTTC.

This clone showed up just once. The chain carries TRBV19 and TRBJ2-3, with D maybe TRBD1 (6 bases). V was shortened by 0 bases and J by 1 base, with 11 bases between the two germline ends. Germline V gene data show CDR1 as LNHDA and CDR2 as SQIVND (reference sequence). The CDR3 is 16 amino acids. CDR3 in amino acids: CASSIDTNRGTDTQYF. The CDR3 DNA reads as TGTGCCAGTAGTATAGATACAAACAGGGGCACAGATACGCAGTATTTT.

This clone was seen a few times. The rearrangement links TRBV5-6 to TRBJ1-1; D gene unclear. Trimming pared 1 base from V and 4 bases from J, leaving 14 bases between. The CDR3 contains 15 residues. CDR1 is SGHDT and CDR2 is YYEEEE in the germline V gene. The CDR3 spells CASSLNGYPTTEAFF. The CDR3 DNA follows: TGTGCCAGCAGCTTGAACGGGTACCCCACCACTGAAGCTTTCTTT.

The chain uses TRBV30 and TRBJ2-7, with a tentative D call TRBD2 (5 bases). CDR3 length equals 13 residues. Between the trimmed V and J ends, which lost 2 bases and 7 bases, there was a span of 15 bases. Germline CDR1 and CDR2: GTSNPN and SVGIG (reference sequence). CDR3 nucleotides: TGTGCCTGGAGTTTAGCTCGGGCGGGTGAGCAGTACTTC. Encoded protein: CAWSLARAGEQYF. Drawing the rest from reference TRBV30 and TRBJ2-7, the complete variable domain is SQTIHQWPATLVQPVGSPLSLECTVEGTSNPNLYWYRQAAGRGLQLLFYSVGIGQISSEVPQNLSASRPQDRQFILSSKKLLLSDSGFYLCAWSLARAGEQYFGPGTRLTVT.

This chain connects TRBV6-5 to TRBJ1-1, with 7 bases fitting TRBD1. J was trimmed by 0 bases and V by 6 bases; bases with no gene match: 4. Looked up from germline, CDR1 is MNHEY and CDR2 is SVGAGI. The CDR3 length is 14 residues. The CDR3 sequence: CASRRTGMNTEAFF. In nucleotides, the CDR3 is TGTGCCAGCAGGCGGACAGGCATGAACACTGAAGCTTTCTTT.

The chain uses TRBV5-6 and TRBJ2-5; no reliable D call. The CDR3 contains 12 residues. Germline V gene data show CDR1 as SGHDT and CDR2 as YYEEEE. The germline V and J ends were trimmed by 5 bases and 5 bases, with 10 bases remaining between them. CDR3 amino acids: CASRSIAETQYF. The CDR3 DNA follows: TGTGCCAGCAGGTCTATAGCTGAGACCCAGTACTTC.

The chain has TRBV27 and TRBJ1-2, with TRBD1 matching over 9 bases. J gave up 8 bases and V 5 bases, and 9 bases lay outside the gene matches. Germline CDR1 MNHEY, CDR2 SMNVEV (reference sequence). The CDR3 has 14 amino acids. In nucleotides, the CDR3 is TGTGCCAGCAGTATCCTACAGGGGGCAGGAGGCTACACCTTC. Its translation: CASSILQGAGGYTF.

This clone was seen only a few times. V and J are TRBV2 and TRBJ1-2; TRBD1 aligns across 7 bases. Germline assignment: CDR1 SNHLY and CDR2 FYNNEI. The CDR3 sequence is 17 residues long. V was clipped by 4 bases and J by 2 bases; unmatched bases: 13. CDR3 nucleotide sequence: TGTGCCAGCAGTGGTTTTTCGACAGGGTTGGAGAACTATGGCTACACCTTC. This gives the protein CASSGFSTGLENYGYTF.

This clone was detected once. J is TRBJ1-3 and V is TRBV4-1; D may be TRBD1 (5 bases). The V gene lost 1 base and the J gene lost 2 bases, with 9 bases spanning the gap. Germline CDR1 and CDR2: MGHRA and YSYEKL. CDR3 size: 15 residues. The CDR3 loop is CASSQVQGTGNTIYF. The DNA for the CDR3 is TGCGCCAGCAGCCAAGTCCAGGGTACTGGAAACACCATATATTTT.

This chain connects TRBV5-6 to TRBJ2-1; possible D gene TRBD2, 7 bases. V shed 4 bases and J shed 0 bases, with 20 bases lying between them. CDR3 size: 18 residues. CDR1 SGHDT and CDR2 YYEEEE come from the germline V gene. CDR3 in DNA: TGTGCCAGCAGCACTATGAGCGGAGGGGGGGGCTCCTACAATGAGCAGTTCTTC. Encoded protein: CASSTMSGGGGSYNEQFF.

This clone was seen more than once but under ten times. The CDR3 DNA follows: TGTGCCAGCAGCCCAGGGCGTCTCCACCCGGGCTACACTGAAGCTTTCTTT. It translates to CASSPGRLHPGYTEAFF. The V gene is TRBV5-6, the J gene TRBJ1-1; weak D call: TRBD1 (5 bases). The CDR3 runs to 17 residues. CDR1 is SGHDT and CDR2 is YYEEEE in the germline V gene. V was pared by 4 bases and J by 3 bases, with 22 bases between.

J is TRBJ2-3 and V is TRBV5-1, with TRBD2 matching over 12 bases. The trim removed 3 bases at V and 2 bases at J, leaving 4 bases unmatched. The CDR3 sequence is 16 residues long. Germline values: CDR1 SGHRS, CDR2 YFSETQ. The CDR3 region has the DNA TGCGCCAGCAGCTCCGGACTAGCGGGGACCACAGATACGCAGTATTTT. Protein sequence: CASSSGLAGTTDTQYF.